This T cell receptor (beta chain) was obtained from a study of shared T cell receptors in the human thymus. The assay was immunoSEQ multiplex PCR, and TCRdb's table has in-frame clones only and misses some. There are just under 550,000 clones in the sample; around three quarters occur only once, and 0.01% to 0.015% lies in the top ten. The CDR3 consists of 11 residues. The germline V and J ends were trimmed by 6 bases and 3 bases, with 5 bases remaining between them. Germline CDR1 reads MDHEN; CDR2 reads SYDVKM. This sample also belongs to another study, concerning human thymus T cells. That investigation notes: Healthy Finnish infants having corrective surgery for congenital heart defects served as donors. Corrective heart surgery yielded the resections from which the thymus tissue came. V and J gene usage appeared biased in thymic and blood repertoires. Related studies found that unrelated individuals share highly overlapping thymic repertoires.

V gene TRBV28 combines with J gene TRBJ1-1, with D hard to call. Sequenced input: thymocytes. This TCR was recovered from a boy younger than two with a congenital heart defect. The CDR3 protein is CASRAYTEAFF. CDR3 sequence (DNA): TGTGCCAGCAGGGCTTACACTGAAGCTTTCTTT. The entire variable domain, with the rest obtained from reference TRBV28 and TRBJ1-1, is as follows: DVKVTQSSRYLVKRTGEKVFLECVQDMDHENMFWYRQDPGLGLRLIYFSYDVKMKEKGDIPEGYSVSREKKERFSLILESASTNQTSMYLCASRAYTEAFFGQGTRLTVV.